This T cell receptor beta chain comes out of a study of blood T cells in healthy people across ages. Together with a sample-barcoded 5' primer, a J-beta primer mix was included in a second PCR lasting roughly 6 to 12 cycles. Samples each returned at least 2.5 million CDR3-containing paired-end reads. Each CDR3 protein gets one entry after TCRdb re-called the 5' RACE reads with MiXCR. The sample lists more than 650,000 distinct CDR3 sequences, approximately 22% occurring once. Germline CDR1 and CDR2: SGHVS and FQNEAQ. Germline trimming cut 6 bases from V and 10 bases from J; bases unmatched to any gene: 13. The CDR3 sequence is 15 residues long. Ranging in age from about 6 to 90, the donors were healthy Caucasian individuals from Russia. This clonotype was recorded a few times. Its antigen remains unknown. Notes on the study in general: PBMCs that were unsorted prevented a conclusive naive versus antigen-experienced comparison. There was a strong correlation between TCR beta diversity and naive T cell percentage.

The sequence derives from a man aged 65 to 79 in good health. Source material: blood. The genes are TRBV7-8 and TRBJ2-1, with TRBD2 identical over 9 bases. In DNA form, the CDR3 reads TGTGCCAGCAGTTTTAGGAGTGGACTAGCGACAGAGCAGTTCTTC. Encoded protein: CASSFRSGLATEQFF.